The source of this TCR beta chain is a study of T-cell memory formation after mild COVID-19 (dated by TCRdb to the early 2020s). About the study as a whole: Most TCR sequence clusters were specific to one of the two donors. Two young, previously healthy adult volunteers, one female and one male, were included in the cohort. T-cell clones expanding and contracting after mild COVID-19 in a couple of donors were tracked by longitudinal TCRalpha and TCRbeta repertoire sequencing. What the work shows at the level of the full study, not this receptor alone: Contracting CD4+ clones appeared mostly in the CM and EM memory subsets, whereas CD8+ clones were enriched in EMRA. Some responding clones were detected in pre-infection memory, suggesting pre-existing cross-reactive memory T cells joined the SARS-CoV-2 response. Clones contracting from day 15 to 85 had balanced CD4/CD8 phenotypes, while a second wave expanding from day 15 to 37 was biased towards CD4+. The second-wave clones that peaked on day 37 were not confirmed to be SARS-CoV-2 specific. Only a couple of mild cases were covered by the study, and larger cohorts that include severe cases with pre-infection samples were considered necessary.

CDR1 and CDR2 (MNHEY, SVGEGT) derive from the germline V gene. Trimming costs V 4 bases and J 0 bases, and their ends lie 16 bases apart. The cysteine opens and the valine closes a CDR3 of 16 amino acids. The read is trimmed to its CDR3 DNA, 48 bases read in frame from base 1. As concerns this clonotype: Its recognized antigen is unknown. Base quality data are lacking; no much larger clone is found one base away.

Ficoll-Paque density gradient centrifugation was the method used to isolate PBMCs. Sequencing took place on an Illumina NovaSeq 6000. TCRalpha and TCRbeta cDNA libraries were constructed by 5'RACE with constant-segment primers, with sample barcodes and unique molecular identifiers being introduced. Trizol reagent was used to extract RNA from every sample. Amplification of the libraries took two PCR steps, and the second step added a second sample barcode plus Illumina TruSeq adapters. Sequencing of the libraries was done on an Illumina NovaSeq, producing 2 x 150 bp paired-end reads. Per the source publication's procedure: Demultiplexing of reads and collapsing into UMI-guided consensus sequences were performed with migec v1.2.7. Using mixcr v2.1.11, the UMI consensuses were aligned to TRA and TRB V and J templates and assembled into clonotypes. A clonotype was counted as expanded or contracted only when both edgeR and NoisET called the clonotype significant, with the noise models trained on biological replicates. edgeR calls used a false discovery rate-adjusted p below 0.01 and a log2 fold-change threshold of 1. As an exploratory analysis of dynamics, PCA with hierarchical clustering was applied to max-normalized trajectories of the 1000 most abundant clonotypes. Separately sequenced CD4+ and CD8+ repertoires were used to assign a CD4 or CD8 phenotype to each responding clone. TCRdb reanalyzed the raw reads on its own, using fastp at Q25 for trimming and MiXCR for clone calling, and kept in-frame beta chains. Every distinct CDR3 protein forms one entry, paired with its most common genes and DNA. The V and J calls come from TCRdb's annotation, not from the publication. This sample gives some 280,000 distinct CDR3 sequences in total; 15% to 20% of them show up just once. The top ten clones comprise around 23% of the sample.

The sequence derives from a man aged 18-30 years who had mild COVID-19 (a few samples of this study predate the infection). The sample titles of this study are shuffled in the database, so cell type and time point are left out; the donor was told from shared clones. The chain employs TRBV6-2 or TRBV6-3 and TRBJ2-7; possibly the D gene is TRBD1, per 6 matching bases. What was sequenced was PBMCs or a T cell subset sorted from them (not recorded which). The DNA sequence is given as TGTGCCAGCAGTTCATTACAGGGACGGGGCTCCTACGAGCAGTACGTC. It translates as CASSSLQGRGSYEQYV.